Listed below are T cell receptor beta chains from one sample, sequenced in a study of blood T cell repertoires in COVID-19. Assay: immunoSEQ multiplex PCR; the TCRdb copy retains only in-frame clones and omits some. The top ten clones hold roughly 12% of a sample with about 440,000 clones, about nine tenths of them seen once. The sequencing input was peripheral blood. The receptors originated from a woman aged 45-60 years with COVID-19, enrolled during active disease. CDR3s include the opening cysteine and the closing phenylalanine or tryptophan. D genes are given only for firm matches. For some rows the clone size is stated as once, few or many, or as a class when expanded; others skip it.

abundance	d_gene	v_gene	j_gene	CDR3aa	CDR3nt
-	TRBD1	TRBV6-2/TRBV6-3	TRBJ2-2	CASSYVGQGYTGELFF	TGTGCCAGCAGTTATGTGGGACAGGGGTATACCGGGGAGCTGTTTTTT
-	-	TRBV3-1/TRBV3-2	TRBJ2-1	CASSQDWFGSNEQFF	TGTGCCAGCAGCCAAGATTGGTTTGGCAGTAATGAGCAGTTCTTC
once	-	TRBV3-1/TRBV3-2	TRBJ2-3	CASSQQTASDTQYF	TGTGCCAGCAGCCAACAGACAGCCTCAGATACGCAGTATTTT
-	-	TRBV9	TRBJ1-6	CASSVDGIGWGSPLHF	TGTGCCAGCAGCGTAGATGGGATCGGTTGGGGCTCACCCCTCCACTTT
-	TRBD2	TRBV19	TRBJ2-3	CASSMVGAGGLSTQYF	TGTGCCAGTAGTATGGTTGGCGCGGGGGGTTTAAGTACGCAGTATTTT
-	-	TRBV6-1	TRBJ2-7	CASSEAREGVYEQYF	TGTGCCAGCAGTGAAGCGCGCGAGGGGGTTTACGAGCAGTACTTC
-	-	TRBV7-2	TRBJ2-3	CASSLAAAGTDTQYF	TGTGCCAGCAGCTTAGCGGCAGCGGGCACAGATACGCAGTATTTT
-	-	TRBV11-2	TRBJ2-1	CASSLWGGDSYNEQFF	TGTGCCAGCAGCTTATGGGGCGGGGATTCCTACAATGAGCAGTTCTTC
-	-	TRBV7-6	TRBJ1-3	CASSSDWSSGNTIYF	TGTGCCAGCAGCTCGGACTGGAGCTCTGGAAACACCATATATTTT
few	-	TRBV6-5	TRBJ1-2	CATTEGSYGYTF	TGTGCAACCACGGAGGGTAGCTATGGCTACACCTTC
-	TRBD1	TRBV9	TRBJ2-1	CASSVARGQEQFF	TGTGCCAGCAGCGTAGCTAGGGGGCAAGAGCAGTTCTTC
-	TRBD1	TRBV5-1	TRBJ2-3	CASRPDRGRDTQYF	TGCGCCAGCCGACCCGACAGGGGGAGAGATACGCAGTATTTT
-	TRBD2	TRBV27	TRBJ2-1	CASIPPSGYNEQFF	TGTGCCAGCATCCCCCCTAGCGGTTACAATGAGCAGTTCTTC
-	-	TRBV27	TRBJ2-2	CAVRDITNTGELFF	TGTGCCGTGAGGGACATAACGAACACCGGGGAGCTGTTTTTT
-	-	TRBV30	TRBJ2-1	CAWSGTSTGLNEQFF	TGTGCCTGGAGTGGGACTTCTACCGGCCTCAATGAGCAGTTCTTC
-	TRBD1	TRBV27	TRBJ2-7	CASSFGQGYYEQYF	TGTGCCAGCAGTTTCGGACAGGGATACTACGAGCAGTACTTC
-	-	TRBV4-1	TRBJ1-3	CASSQDSRGSGNTIYF	TGCGCCAGCAGCCAAGATTCCAGGGGCTCTGGAAACACCATATATTTT
-	TRBD2	TRBV9	TRBJ2-7	CASSPLADPRSYEQYF	TGTGCCAGCAGCCCGCTAGCGGACCCGCGCTCCTACGAGCAGTACTTC
-	-	TRBV10-2	TRBJ1-6	CASSVPSWPPLHF	TGCGCCAGCAGTGTACCGTCCTGGCCACCCCTCCACTTT
-	TRBD2	TRBV2	TRBJ2-7	CAESGGAGYEQYF	TGTGCCGAATCCGGGGGGGCCGGGTACGAGCAGTACTTC
-	-	TRBV14	TRBJ1-2	CASSQELGAFGGVYGYTF	TGTGCCAGCAGCCAAGAATTGGGCGCCTTTGGGGGGGTCTATGGCTACACCTTC
once	-	TRBV3-1/TRBV3-2	TRBJ1-5	CASSRTHRDQPQHF	TGTGCCAGCAGCCGGACTCACAGGGATCAGCCCCAGCATTTT